Listed here are 2 T cell receptor beta chains from one sample, sequenced in a study of T-cell memory formation after mild COVID-19. One entry per CDR3 protein, called by TCRdb with MiXCR from the 5' RACE reads. The repertoire holds about 440,000 distinct CDR3 sequences, about 19% seen once, with around 8.4% in the top ten. Sequencing was carried out using PBMCs or a T cell subset sorted from them (not recorded which). Source of these receptors: an adult woman who had mild COVID-19 (a few samples of this study predate the infection). Cell type and time point are not known.

This clonotype has a count of ten or more. The chain joins TRBV7-3 to TRBJ2-1; tentatively, D is TRBD1 (6 bases). This CDR3 is 14 amino acids long. Looked up from germline, CDR1 is SGHTA and CDR2 is FQGTGA. Trimming shortened V by 5 bases and J by 7 bases, and 15 bases separated the two germline ends. In nucleotides, the CDR3 is TGTGCCAGCAGCCGTCATGGGACACTGAATGAGCAGTTCTTC. As protein: CASSRHGTLNEQFF.

Regarding this clonotype: At one boundary the junction diverges from the germline segment, which might be a read error. The gene calls are TRBV7-9 and TRBJ2-2; D gene uncertain. CDR3 length: 14 residues. Germline lookup yields CDR1 SEHNR and CDR2 FQNEAQ (reference sequence). CDR3 protein: CASSNLPKTGELFF. In DNA, the CDR3 is TGTGCCAGCAGTAACCTGCCGAAGACCGGGGAGCTGTTTTTT. Looking up the rest from reference TRBV7-9 and TRBJ2-2 gives the full variable domain: DTGVSQNPRHKITKRGQNVTFRCDPISEHNRLYWYRQTLGQGPEFLTYFQNEAQLEKSRLLSDRFSAERPKGSFSTLEIQRTEQGDSAMYLCASSNLPKTGELFFGEGSRLTVL.